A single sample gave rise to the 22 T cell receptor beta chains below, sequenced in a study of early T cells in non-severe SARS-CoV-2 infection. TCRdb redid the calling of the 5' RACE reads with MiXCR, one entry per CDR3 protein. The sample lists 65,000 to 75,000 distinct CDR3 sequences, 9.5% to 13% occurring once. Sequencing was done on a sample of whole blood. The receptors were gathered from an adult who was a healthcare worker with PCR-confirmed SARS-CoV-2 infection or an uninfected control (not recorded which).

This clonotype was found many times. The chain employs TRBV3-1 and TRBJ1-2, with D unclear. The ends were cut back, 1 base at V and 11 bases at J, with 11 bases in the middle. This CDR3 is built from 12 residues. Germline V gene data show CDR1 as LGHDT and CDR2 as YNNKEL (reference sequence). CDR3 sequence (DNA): TGTGCCAGCAGCCAAGGGCGTGCGCGTTACACCTTC. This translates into CASSQGRARYTF.

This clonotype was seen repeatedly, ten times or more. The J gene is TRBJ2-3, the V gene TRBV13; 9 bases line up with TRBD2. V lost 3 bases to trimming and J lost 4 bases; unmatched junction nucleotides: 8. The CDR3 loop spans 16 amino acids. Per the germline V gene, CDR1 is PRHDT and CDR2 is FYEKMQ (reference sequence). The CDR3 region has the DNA TGTGCCAGCAGCTTGACCGGGACTAGCAAGCCAGATACGCAGTATTTT. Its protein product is CASSLTGTSKPDTQYF.

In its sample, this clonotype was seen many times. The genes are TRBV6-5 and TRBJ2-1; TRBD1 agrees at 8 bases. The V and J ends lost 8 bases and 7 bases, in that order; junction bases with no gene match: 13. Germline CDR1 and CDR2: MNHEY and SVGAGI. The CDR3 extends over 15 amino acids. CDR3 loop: CASRTGQGSRNEQFF. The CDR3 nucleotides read TGTGCCAGCCGTACTGGACAGGGCTCTAGGAATGAGCAGTTCTTC.

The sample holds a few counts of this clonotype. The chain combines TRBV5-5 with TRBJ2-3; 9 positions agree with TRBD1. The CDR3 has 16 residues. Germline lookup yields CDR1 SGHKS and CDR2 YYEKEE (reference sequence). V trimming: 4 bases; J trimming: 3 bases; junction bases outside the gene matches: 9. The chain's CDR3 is CASSTGTGTGTDTQYF. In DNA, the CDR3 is TGTGCCAGCAGCACTGGGACAGGGACTGGGACAGATACGCAGTATTTT. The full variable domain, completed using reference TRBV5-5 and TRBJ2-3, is DAGVTQSPTHLIKTRGQQVTLRCSPISGHKSVSWYQQVLGQGPQFIFQYYEKEERGRGNFPDRFSARQFPNYSSELNVNALLLGDSALYLCASSTGTGTGTDTQYFGPGTRLTVL.

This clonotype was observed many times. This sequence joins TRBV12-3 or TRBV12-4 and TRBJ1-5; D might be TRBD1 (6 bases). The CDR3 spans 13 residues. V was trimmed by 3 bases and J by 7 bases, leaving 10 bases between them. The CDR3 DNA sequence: TGTGCCAGCAGTTTTAGGGGGATCCAGCCCCAGCATTTT. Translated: CASSFRGIQPQHF.

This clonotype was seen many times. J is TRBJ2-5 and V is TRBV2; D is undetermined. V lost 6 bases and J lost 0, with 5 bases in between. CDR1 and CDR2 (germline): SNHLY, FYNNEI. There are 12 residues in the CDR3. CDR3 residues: CASRVYQETQYF. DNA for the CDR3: TGTGCCAGCAGAGTGTACCAAGAGACCCAGTACTTC.

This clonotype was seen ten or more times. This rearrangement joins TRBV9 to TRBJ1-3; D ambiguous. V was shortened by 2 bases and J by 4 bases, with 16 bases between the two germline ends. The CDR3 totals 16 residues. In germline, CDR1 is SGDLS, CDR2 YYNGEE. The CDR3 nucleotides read TGTGCCAGCAGCGTCACGGGCAGTTCGGACGGAAACACCATATATTTT. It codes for CASSVTGSSDGNTIYF.

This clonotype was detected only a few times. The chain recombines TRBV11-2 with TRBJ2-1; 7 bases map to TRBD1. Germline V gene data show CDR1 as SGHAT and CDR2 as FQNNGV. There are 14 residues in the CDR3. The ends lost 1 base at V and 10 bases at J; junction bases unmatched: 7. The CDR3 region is CASSLGGGRGEQFF. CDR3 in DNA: TGTGCCAGCAGCTTAGGAGGGGGCCGAGGGGAGCAGTTCTTC.

The CDR3 protein is CACFSRDSYGYTF. In DNA form, the CDR3 reads TGTGCCTGTTTTTCCAGGGACTCATATGGCTACACCTTC. The chain combines TRBV6-6 with TRBJ1-2; D might be TRBD1 (5 bases). Germline V CDR1 and CDR2: MNHNY, SVGAGI (reference sequence). The CDR3 length is 13 residues. Trimming shortened V by 11 bases and J by 5 bases, and 18 bases separated the two germline ends.

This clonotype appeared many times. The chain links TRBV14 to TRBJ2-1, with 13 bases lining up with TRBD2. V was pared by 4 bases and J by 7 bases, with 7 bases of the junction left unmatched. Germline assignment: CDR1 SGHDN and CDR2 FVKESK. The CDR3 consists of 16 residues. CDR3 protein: CASSLLLAGGINEQFF. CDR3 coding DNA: TGTGCCAGCAGCCTACTACTAGCGGGAGGGATAAATGAGCAGTTCTTC. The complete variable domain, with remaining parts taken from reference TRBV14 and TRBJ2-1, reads EAGVTQFPSHSVIEKGQTVTLRCDPISGHDNLYWYRRVMGKEIKFLLHFVKESKQDESGMPNNRFLAERTGGTYSTLKVQPAELEDSGVYFCASSLLLAGGINEQFFGPGTRLTVL.

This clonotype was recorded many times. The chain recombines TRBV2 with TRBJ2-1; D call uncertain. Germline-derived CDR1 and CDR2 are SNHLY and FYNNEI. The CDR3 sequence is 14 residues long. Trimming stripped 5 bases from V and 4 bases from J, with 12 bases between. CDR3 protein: CASSQRLAYNEQFF. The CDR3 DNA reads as TGTGCCAGCAGTCAACGTCTTGCGTACAATGAGCAGTTCTTC.

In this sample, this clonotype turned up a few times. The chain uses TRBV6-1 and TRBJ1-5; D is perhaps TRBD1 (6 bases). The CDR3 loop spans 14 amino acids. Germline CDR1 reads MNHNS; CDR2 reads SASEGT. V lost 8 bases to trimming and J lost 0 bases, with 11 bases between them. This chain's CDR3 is CASLQGASNQPQHF. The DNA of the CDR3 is TGTGCCAGCTTACAGGGCGCTAGCAATCAGCCCCAGCATTTT.

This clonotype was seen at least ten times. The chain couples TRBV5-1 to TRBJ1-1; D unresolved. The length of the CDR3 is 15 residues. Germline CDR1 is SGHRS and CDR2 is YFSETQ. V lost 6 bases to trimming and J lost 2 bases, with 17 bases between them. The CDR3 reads CASTLEGRGNTEAFF. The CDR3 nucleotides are TGCGCCAGCACCTTAGAGGGTCGGGGAAACACTGAAGCTTTCTTT.

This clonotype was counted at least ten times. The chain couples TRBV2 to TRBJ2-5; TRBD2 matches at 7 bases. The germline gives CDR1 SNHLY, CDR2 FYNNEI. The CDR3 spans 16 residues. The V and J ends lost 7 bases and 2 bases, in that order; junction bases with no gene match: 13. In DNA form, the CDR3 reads TGTGCCAGCAACCGAGGGGCTAGCGGAGATCAAGAGACCCAGTACTTC. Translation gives CASNRGASGDQETQYF.

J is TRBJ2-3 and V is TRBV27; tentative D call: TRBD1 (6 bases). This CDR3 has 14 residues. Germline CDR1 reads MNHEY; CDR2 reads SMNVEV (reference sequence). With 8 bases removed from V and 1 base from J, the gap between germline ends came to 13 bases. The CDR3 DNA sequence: TGTGCCAGCGGGCCGGGACAACGCACAGATACGCAGTATTTT. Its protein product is CASGPGQRTDTQYF.

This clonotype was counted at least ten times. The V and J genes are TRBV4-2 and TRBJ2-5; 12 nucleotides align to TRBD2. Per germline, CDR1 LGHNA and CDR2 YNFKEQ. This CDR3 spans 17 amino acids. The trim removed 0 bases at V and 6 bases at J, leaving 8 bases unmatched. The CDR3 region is CASSQEAPSGGAQTQYF. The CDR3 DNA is TGTGCCAGCAGCCAAGAAGCCCCTAGCGGGGGGGCGCAGACCCAGTACTTC.

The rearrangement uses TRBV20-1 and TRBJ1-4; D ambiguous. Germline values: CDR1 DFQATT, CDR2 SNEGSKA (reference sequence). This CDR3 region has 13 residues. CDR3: CSCRALTNEKLFF. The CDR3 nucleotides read TGCAGCTGCCGGGCGCTAACTAATGAAAAACTGTTTTTT.

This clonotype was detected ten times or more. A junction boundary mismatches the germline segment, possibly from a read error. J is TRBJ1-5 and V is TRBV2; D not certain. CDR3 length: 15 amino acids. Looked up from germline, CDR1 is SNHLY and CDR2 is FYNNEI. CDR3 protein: CASREGPTENQPQHF. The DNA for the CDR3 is TGTGCCAGCAGGGAAGGCCCCACAGAAAATCAGCCCCAGCATTTT.

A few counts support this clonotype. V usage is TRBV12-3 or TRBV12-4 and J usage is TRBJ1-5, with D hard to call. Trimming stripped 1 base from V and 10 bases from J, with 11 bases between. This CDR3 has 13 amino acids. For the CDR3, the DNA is TGTGCCAGCAGTTTAGTAGGAGGATATCCCCAGCATTTT. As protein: CASSLVGGYPQHF.

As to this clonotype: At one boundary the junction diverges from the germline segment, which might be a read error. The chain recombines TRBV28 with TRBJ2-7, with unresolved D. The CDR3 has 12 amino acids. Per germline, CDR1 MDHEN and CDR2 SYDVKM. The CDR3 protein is CASSLSHGEQYF. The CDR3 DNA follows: TGTGCCAGCAGCTTATCTCACGGCGAGCAGTACTTC.

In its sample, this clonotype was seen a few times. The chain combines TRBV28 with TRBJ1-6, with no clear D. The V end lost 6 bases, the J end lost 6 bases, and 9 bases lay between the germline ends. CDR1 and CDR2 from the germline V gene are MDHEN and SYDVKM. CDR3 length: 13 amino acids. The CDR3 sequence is CASSPARNSPLHF. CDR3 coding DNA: TGTGCCAGCAGCCCGGCCCGTAATTCACCCCTCCACTTT.

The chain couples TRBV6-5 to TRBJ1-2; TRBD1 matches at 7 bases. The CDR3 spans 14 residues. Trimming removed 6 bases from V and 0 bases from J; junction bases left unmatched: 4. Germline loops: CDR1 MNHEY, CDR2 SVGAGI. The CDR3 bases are TGTGCCAGCAGCCGACAGGGAACTAACTATGGCTACACCTTC. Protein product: CASSRQGTNYGYTF.